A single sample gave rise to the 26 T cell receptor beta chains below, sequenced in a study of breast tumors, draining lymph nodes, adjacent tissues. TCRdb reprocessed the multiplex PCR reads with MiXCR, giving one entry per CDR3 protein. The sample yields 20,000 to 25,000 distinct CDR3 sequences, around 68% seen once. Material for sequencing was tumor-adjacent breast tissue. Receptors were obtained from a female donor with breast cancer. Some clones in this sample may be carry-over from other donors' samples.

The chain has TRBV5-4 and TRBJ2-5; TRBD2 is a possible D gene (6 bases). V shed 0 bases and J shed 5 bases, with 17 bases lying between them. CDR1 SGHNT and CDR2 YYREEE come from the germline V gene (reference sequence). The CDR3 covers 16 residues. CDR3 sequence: CASSLAPRGSVETQYF. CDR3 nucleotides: TGTGCCAGCAGCTTGGCTCCCCGGGGGTCGGTTGAGACCCAGTACTTC.

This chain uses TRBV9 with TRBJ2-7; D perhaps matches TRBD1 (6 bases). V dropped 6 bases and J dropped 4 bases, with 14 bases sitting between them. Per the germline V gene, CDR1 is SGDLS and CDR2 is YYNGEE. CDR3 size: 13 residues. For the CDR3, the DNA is TGTGCCAGCAACGAACAGGGCCTTTACGAGCAGTACTTC. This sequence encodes CASNEQGLYEQYF.

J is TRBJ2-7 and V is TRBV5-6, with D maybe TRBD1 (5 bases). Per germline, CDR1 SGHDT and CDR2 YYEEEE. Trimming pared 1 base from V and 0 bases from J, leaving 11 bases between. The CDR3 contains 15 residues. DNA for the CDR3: TGTGCCAGCAGCTTGTTCTTGGGGCCCTCCTACGAGCAGTACTTC. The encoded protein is CASSLFLGPSYEQYF.

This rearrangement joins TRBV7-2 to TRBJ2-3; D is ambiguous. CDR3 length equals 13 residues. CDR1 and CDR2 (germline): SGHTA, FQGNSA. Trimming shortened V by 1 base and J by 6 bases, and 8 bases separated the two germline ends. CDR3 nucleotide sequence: TGTGCCAGCAGCTTAGGAGTCCCGGATACGCAGTATTTT. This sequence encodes CASSLGVPDTQYF. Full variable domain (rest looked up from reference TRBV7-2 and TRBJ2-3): GAGVSQSPSNKVTEKGKDVELRCDPISGHTALYWYRQSLGQGLEFLIYFQGNSAPDKSGLPSDRFSAERTGGSVSTLTIQRTQQEDSAVYLCASSLGVPDTQYFGPGTRLTVL.

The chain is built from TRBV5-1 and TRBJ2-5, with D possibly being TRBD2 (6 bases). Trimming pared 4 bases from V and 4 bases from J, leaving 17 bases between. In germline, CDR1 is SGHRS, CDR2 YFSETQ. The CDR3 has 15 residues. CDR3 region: CASSPVGTPLETQYF. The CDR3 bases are TGCGCCAGCAGCCCCGTCGGGACTCCCTTAGAGACCCAGTACTTC.

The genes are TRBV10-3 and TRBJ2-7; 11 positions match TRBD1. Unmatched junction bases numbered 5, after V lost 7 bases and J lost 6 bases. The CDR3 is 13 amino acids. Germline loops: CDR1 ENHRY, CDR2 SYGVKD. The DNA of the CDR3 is TGTGCCATCAAGGGACAGGGGGACGGCGAGCAGTACTTC. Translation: CAIKGQGDGEQYF.

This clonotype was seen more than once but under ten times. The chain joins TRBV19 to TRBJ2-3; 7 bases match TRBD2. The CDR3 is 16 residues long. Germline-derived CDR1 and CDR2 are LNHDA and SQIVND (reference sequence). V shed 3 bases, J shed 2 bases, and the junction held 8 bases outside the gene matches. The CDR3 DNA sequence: TGTGCCAGTAGTATGAGACTAGCTAGGGACACAGATACGCAGTATTTT. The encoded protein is CASSMRLARDTDTQYF.

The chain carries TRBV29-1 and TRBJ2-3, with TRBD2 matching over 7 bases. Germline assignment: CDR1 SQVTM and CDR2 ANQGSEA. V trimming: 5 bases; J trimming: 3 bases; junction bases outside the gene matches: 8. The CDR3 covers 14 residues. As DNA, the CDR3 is TGCAGCGTTTCTAGCGGAGTTATAACAGATACGCAGTATTTT. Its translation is CSVSSGVITDTQYF.

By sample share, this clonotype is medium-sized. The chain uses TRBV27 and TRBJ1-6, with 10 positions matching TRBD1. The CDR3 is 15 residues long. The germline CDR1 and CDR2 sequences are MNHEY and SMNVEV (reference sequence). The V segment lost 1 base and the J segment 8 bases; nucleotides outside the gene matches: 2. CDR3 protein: CASSLLGQGHSPLHF. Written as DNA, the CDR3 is TGTGCCAGCAGTTTATTGGGACAGGGGCATTCACCCCTCCACTTT.

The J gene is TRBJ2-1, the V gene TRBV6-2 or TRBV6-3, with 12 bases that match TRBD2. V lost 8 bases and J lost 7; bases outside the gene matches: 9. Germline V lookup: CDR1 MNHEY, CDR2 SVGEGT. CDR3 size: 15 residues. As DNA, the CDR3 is TGTGCCAGCCGGCTCAGACTAGCGGGAGAGAATGAGCAGTTCTTC. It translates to CASRLRLAGENEQFF.

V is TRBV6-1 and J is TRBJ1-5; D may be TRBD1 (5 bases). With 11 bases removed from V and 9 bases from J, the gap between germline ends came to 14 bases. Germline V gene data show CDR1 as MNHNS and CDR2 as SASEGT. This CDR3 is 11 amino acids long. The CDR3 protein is CALGDFGPQHF. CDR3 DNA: TGTGCCTTAGGGGACTTTGGGCCCCAGCATTTT.

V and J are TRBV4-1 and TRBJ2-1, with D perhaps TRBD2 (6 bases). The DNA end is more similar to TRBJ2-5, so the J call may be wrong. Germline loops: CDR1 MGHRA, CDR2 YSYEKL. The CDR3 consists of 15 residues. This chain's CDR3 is CASSQGTIMMETQYF. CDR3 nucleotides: TGCGCCAGCAGCCAAGGGACTATTATGATGGAGACCCAGTACTTC.

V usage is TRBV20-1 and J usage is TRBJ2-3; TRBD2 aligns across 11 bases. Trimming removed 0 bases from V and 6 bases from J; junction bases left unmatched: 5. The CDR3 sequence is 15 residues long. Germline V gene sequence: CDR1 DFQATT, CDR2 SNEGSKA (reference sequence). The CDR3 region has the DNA TGCAGTGCTAGAGATGAGGCTAGCGGGAGGGATACGCAGTATTTT. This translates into CSARDEASGRDTQYF.

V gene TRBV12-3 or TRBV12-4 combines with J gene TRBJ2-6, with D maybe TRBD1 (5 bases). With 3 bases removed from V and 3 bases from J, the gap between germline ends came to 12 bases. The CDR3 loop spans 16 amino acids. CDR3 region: CASSFEGARGANVLTF. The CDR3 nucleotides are TGTGCCAGCAGTTTCGAAGGGGCGCGTGGGGCCAACGTCCTGACTTTC.

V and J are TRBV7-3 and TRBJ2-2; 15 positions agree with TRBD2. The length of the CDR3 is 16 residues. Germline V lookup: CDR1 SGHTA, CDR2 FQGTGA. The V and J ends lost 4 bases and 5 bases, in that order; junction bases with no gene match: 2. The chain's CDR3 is CASSSGLAGGTGELFF. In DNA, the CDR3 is TGTGCCAGCAGCTCGGGACTAGCGGGAGGTACCGGGGAGCTGTTTTTT.

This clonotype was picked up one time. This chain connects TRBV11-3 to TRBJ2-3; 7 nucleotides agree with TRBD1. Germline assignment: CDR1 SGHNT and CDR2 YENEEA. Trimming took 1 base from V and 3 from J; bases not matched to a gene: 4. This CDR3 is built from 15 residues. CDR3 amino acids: CASSLGGQRTDTQYF. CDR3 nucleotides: TGTGCCAGCAGCTTAGGGGGACAGAGAACAGATACGCAGTATTTT.

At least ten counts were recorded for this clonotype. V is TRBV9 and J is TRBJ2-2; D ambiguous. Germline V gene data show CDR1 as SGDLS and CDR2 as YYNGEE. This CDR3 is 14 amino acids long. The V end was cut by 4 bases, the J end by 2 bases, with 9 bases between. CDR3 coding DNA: TGTGCCAGCAGCTTAGGGCCCAACACCGGGGAGCTGTTTTTT. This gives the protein CASSLGPNTGELFF. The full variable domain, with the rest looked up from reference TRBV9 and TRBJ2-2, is DSGVTQTPKHLITATGQRVTLRCSPRSGDLSVYWYQQSLDQGLQFLIQYYNGEERAKGNILERFSAQQFPDLHSELNLSSLELGDSALYFCASSLGPNTGELFFGEGSRLTVL.

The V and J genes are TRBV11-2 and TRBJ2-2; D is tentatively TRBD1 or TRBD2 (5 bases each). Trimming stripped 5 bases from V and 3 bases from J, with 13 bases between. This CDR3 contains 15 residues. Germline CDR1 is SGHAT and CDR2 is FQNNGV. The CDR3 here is CASSAGTAYTGELFF. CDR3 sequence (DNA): TGTGCCAGCAGCGCCGGGACGGCATACACCGGGGAGCTGTTTTTT.

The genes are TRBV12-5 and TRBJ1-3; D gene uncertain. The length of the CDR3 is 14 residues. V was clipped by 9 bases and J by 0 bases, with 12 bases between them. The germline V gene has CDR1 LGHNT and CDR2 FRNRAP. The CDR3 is CASIPRHSGNTIYF. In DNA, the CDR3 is TGTGCTAGCATTCCGCGTCACTCTGGAAACACCATATATTTT.

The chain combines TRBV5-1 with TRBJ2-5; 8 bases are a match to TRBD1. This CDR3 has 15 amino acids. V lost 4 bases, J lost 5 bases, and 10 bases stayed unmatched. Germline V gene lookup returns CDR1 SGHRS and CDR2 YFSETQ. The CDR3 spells CASSGQGGRLETQYF. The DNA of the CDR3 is TGCGCCAGCAGCGGACAGGGTGGAAGGTTGGAGACCCAGTACTTC.

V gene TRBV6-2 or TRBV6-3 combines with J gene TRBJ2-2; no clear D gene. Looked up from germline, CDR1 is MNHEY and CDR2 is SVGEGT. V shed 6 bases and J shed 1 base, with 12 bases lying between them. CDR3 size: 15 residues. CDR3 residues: CASRLNEWNTGELFF. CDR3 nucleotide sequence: TGTGCCAGCAGGCTCAACGAGTGGAACACCGGGGAGCTGTTTTTT.

The CDR3 reads CASSEKLFF. The CDR3 coding sequence is TGTGCCAGCTCTGAAAAACTGTTTTTT. J is TRBJ1-4 and V is TRBV7-9; D call uncertain. CDR1 SEHNR and CDR2 FQNEAQ come from the germline V gene (reference sequence). The V gene lost 8 bases and the J gene lost 7 bases, with 2 bases spanning the gap. There are 9 residues in the CDR3.

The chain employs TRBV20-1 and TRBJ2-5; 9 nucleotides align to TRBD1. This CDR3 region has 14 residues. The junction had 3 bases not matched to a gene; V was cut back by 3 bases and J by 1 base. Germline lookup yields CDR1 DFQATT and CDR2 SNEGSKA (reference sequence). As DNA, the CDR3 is TGCAGTGCTAGGGGGACAGGGTCCCAAGAGACCCAGTACTTC. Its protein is CSARGTGSQETQYF.

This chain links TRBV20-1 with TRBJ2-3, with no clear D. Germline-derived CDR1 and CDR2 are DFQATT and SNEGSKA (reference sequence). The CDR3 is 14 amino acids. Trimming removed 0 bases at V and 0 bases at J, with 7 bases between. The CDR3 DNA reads TGCAGTGCTAGAGATGGGCGGAGCACAGATACGCAGTATTTT. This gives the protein CSARDGRSTDTQYF.

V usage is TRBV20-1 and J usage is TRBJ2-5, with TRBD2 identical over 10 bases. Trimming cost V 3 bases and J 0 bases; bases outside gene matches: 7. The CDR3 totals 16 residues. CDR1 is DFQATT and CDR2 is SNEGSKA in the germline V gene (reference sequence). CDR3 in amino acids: CSARASGRAYQETQYF. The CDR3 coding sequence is TGCAGTGCTAGGGCCAGCGGGAGGGCCTACCAAGAGACCCAGTACTTC.

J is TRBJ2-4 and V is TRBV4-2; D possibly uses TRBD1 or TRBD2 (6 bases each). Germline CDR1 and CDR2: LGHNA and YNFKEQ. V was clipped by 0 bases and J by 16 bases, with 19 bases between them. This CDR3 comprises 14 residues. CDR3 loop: CASSQDRGRTQIYF. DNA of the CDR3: TGTGCCAGCAGCCAAGATCGGGGGCGGACCCAGATATACTTC.